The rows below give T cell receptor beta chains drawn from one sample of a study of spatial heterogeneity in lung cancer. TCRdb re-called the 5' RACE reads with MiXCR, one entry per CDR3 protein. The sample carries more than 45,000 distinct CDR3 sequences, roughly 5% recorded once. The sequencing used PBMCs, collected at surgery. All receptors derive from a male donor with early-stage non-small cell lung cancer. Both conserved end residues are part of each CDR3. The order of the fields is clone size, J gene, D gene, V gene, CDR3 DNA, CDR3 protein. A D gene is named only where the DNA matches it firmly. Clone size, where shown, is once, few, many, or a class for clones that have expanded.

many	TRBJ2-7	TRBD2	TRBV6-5	TGTGCCAGCAGTTCGGTCCCGTGGGAGGGCTACGAGCAGTACTTC	CASSSVPWEGYEQYF
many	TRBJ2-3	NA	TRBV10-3	TGTGCCATCAGTGAGTCGGGCGGCACAGATACGCAGTATTTT	CAISESGGTDTQYF
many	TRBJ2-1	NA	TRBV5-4	TGTGCCAGCAGCTTCCCCCCCGGGGACATTCGAACAGATGAGCAGTTCTTC	CASSFPPGDIRTDEQFF
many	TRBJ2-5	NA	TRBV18	TGTGCCAGCTCACCAAGAGAGACCCAGTACTTC	CASSPRETQYF
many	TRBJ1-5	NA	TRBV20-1	TGCAGTGCTTCCTCCGGTGGGGAGCCCCAGCATTTT	CSASSGGEPQHF
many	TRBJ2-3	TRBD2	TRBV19	TGTGCCAGTAGTATAGAAAGGACTAGCGGCTCAGATACGCAGTATTTT	CASSIERTSGSDTQYF
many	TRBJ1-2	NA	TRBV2	TGTGCCAGAAAAGGTACAGGGCTCTATGGCTACACCTTC	CARKGTGLYGYTF
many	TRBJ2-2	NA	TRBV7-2	TGTGCCAGCAGCCGGACCACCGGGGAGCTGTTTTTT	CASSRTTGELFF
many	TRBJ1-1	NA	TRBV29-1	TGCAGCGTTATAAGAGGGGCGCAGGACACTGAAGCTTTCTTT	CSVIRGAQDTEAFF
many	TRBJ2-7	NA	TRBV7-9	TGTGCCAGCAGCTTAGCGTTCGCTAGCTCACAGTACTTC	CASSLAFASSQYF
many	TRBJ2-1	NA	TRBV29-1	TGCAGCGTTAGGAGGCCAGGGTACAATGAGCAGTTCTTC	CSVRRPGYNEQFF
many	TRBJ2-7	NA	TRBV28	TGTGCCAGCAGTCCCGACCGTTTCCCCTACTACGAGCAGTACTTC	CASSPDRFPYYEQYF
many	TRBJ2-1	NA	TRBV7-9	TGTGCCAGCAGCTTGGTGGGTATCGACAATGAGCAGTTCTTC	CASSLVGIDNEQFF
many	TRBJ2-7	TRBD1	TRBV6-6	TGTGCCAGCAGCCGAAGGGGGCGCGAGCAGTACTTC	CASSRRGREQYF
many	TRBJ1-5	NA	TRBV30	TGTGCCTGGAGCCCCGGAGATAGCAATCAGCCCCAGCATTTT	CAWSPGDSNQPQHF
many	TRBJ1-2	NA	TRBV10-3	TGTGCCATCAGTGTAGAGGGGGTAGGCTACACCTTC	CAISVEGVGYTF
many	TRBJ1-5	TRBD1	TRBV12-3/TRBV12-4	TGTGCCAGCAGTTTTGGTACCGGGACAGGGGCTTATCAGCCCCAGCATTTT	CASSFGTGTGAYQPQHF
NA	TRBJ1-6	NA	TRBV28	TGTGCCAGCGGGGCAGACCTCTCCTATAATTCACCCCTCCACTTT	CASGADLSYNSPLHF
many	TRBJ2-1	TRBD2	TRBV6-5	TGTGCCAGCAGCCTGACTAGCGCAAATGAGCAGTTCTTC	CASSLTSANEQFF
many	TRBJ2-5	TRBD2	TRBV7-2	TGTGCCAGCAGCCCCCAGGCGGGAGTGGAGACCCAGTACTTC	CASSPQAGVETQYF
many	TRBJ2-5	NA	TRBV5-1	TGCGCCAGCAGCCGAGAAGAGACCCAGTACTTC	CASSREETQYF
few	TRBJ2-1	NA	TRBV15	TGTGCCACCAGCAGACCAATAACAGGCAGTGAGCAGTTCTTC	CATSRPITGSEQFF
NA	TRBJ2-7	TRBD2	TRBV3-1	TGTGCCAGCAGCCCGGGACTAGGCTACGAGCAGTACTTC	CASSPGLGYEQYF
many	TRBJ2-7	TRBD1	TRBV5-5	TGTGCCAGCAGCTCGGGACAGGGGCTCTACTACGAGCAGTACTTC	CASSSGQGLYYEQYF